This TCR beta chain was captured by sequencing in a study of T cell responses to AZD1222 COVID-19 vaccine. Overall study findings and caveats: None of the repertoires were sampled until the peak T cell response had passed. Spike-wide vaccine-associated CD4 TCRs dominated at 160-218 and 743-854.

Concerning this clone: Its antigen remains unidentified.

This CDR3 is 14 amino acids long. Germline V gene lookup returns CDR1 SGHNT and CDR2 YENEEA. The V and J ends lost 0 bases and 7 bases respectively, with 13 bases between them. TCRdb's copy holds only in-frame clones and misses some; the assay was immunoSEQ multiplex PCR. Altogether more than 75,000 clones are present, 83% being singletons, with the ten largest covering about 1.3%. Sequenced here: peripheral blood, sampled 28 days after the second AZD1222 dose. The chain is built from TRBV11-3 and TRBJ2-7; D is unresolved. This TCR was recovered from an adult who received the AZD1222 COVID-19 vaccine. The CDR3 DNA follows: TGTGCCAGCAGCTTAGAAGGACGGTCGACAGAGCAGTACTTC. It specifies CASSLEGRSTEQYF. Looking up the rest from reference TRBV11-3 and TRBJ2-7 gives the full variable domain: EAGVVQSPRYKIIEKKQPVAFWCNPISGHNTLYWYLQNLGQGPELLIRYENEEAVDDSQLPKDRFSAERLKGVDSTLKIQPAELGDSAVYLCASSLEGRSTEQYFGPGTRLTVT.